These T cell receptor beta chains were read from a single sample in a study of radiotherapy plus CTLA-4 blockade in lung cancer. Only in-frame clones appear in the TCRdb table, and some are missing; sequencing was by immunoSEQ multiplex PCR. The sample holds tens of thousands of clones; 78% are singletons and the top ten take 3% to 5%. The input for sequencing was peripheral blood, taken from a patient treated with radiotherapy plus ipilimumab. The receptors derive from a human donor with non-small cell lung cancer who had a partial response to radiotherapy plus ipilimumab. Some clones in this sample may be carry-over from other donors' samples. CDR3s include the opening cysteine and the closing phenylalanine or tryptophan. The D gene is left open where the match is weak. Rows give clone size only sometimes, using once, few, many, or a class for an expanded clone.

TRBV9	NA	15	TRBD1	TRBJ2-7	CASSAGRGHSYEQYF	TGTGCCAGCAGCGCCGGAAGGGGGCATTCCTACGAGCAGTACTTC
TRBV5-1	NA	16	TRBD1	TRBJ1-1	CASSLAAGGVGTEAFF	TGCGCCAGCAGCTTGGCAGCAGGGGGCGTAGGCACTGAAGCTTTCTTT
TRBV5-1	NA	16	TRBD1	TRBJ2-2	CASSAGTGHNTGELFF	TGCGCCAGCAGCGCGGGGACAGGACACAACACCGGGGAGCTGTTTTTT
TRBV5-4	NA	15	NA	TRBJ2-7	CASSYGTETIDEQYF	TGTGCCAGCAGCTACGGGACTGAAACTATTGACGAGCAGTACTTC
TRBV19	NA	16	NA	TRBJ1-5	CASSIVRGNGNQPQHF	TGTGCCAGTAGTATAGTTAGGGGGAACGGCAATCAGCCCCAGCATTTT
TRBV15	NA	16	NA	TRBJ1-3	CATSRGRTGIGNTIYF	TGTGCCACCAGCAGAGGGCGAACAGGGATTGGAAACACCATATATTTT
TRBV5-4	NA	12	NA	TRBJ2-7	CASSFSQNEQYF	TGTGCCAGCAGCTTTTCACAAAACGAGCAGTACTTC
TRBV6-1	NA	14	NA	TRBJ2-1	CASSDGTSYNEQFF	TGTGCCAGCAGTGACGGGACTTCCTACAATGAGCAGTTCTTC
TRBV7-6	NA	13	NA	TRBJ1-1	CASSLLQGTEAFF	TGTGCCAGCAGCTTGCTCCAGGGAACTGAAGCTTTCTTT
TRBV5-4	NA	14	TRBD2	TRBJ2-7	CASSPPGLATKQYF	TGTGCCAGCAGCCCTCCGGGACTAGCGACCAAGCAGTACTTC
TRBV7-9	NA	18	NA	TRBJ1-2	CASSLGGLDVGANYGYTF	TGTGCCAGCAGCTTAGGTGGGCTGGACGTGGGGGCGAACTATGGCTACACCTTC
TRBV5-4	once	12	NA	TRBJ2-1	CASSLSYNEQFF	TGTGCCAGCAGCCTATCCTACAATGAGCAGTTCTTC
TRBV29-1	NA	14	NA	TRBJ2-3	CSVGAAIETDTQYF	TGCAGCGTTGGGGCAGCCATCGAAACAGATACGCAGTATTTT
TRBV6-5	NA	15	NA	TRBJ1-1	CASVPQGRRSTEAFF	TGTGCCAGCGTCCCCCAGGGGCGACGAAGCACTGAAGCTTTCTTT
TRBV19	NA	12	NA	TRBJ2-3	CASRDSTDTQYF	TGTGCCAGTCGGGACTCCACAGATACGCAGTATTTT
TRBV4-1	NA	17	NA	TRBJ2-4	CASSHSLPAWPKNIQYF	TGCGCCAGCAGCCACTCACTACCTGCCTGGCCCAAAAACATTCAGTACTTC
TRBV4-3	few	14	NA	TRBJ1-3	CASSHETTGNTIYF	TGCGCCAGCAGCCACGAGACAACCGGAAACACCATATATTTT
TRBV11-3	NA	16	TRBD1	TRBJ1-1	CASSQLPGQKNTEAFF	TGTGCCAGCAGCCAATTACCGGGACAGAAGAACACTGAAGCTTTCTTT
TRBV5-1	NA	14	NA	TRBJ2-5	CASSLSFPPETQYF	TGCGCCAGCAGCTTGTCCTTTCCCCCCGAGACCCAGTACTTC
TRBV6-1	NA	14	NA	TRBJ2-5	CASSPLTYQETQYF	TGTGCCAGCAGCCCACTGACTTACCAAGAGACCCAGTACTTC
TRBV2	NA	16	NA	TRBJ1-5	CASLPGPNRIGQPQHF	TGTGCCAGCCTCCCGGGCCCTAACAGGATCGGGCAGCCCCAGCATTTT
TRBV5-1	NA	15	TRBD2	TRBJ2-2	CASSSGLAATGELFF	TGCGCCAGCAGCTCCGGACTAGCGGCCACCGGGGAGCTGTTTTTT
TRBV29-1	NA	11	NA	TRBJ2-5	CSVGTAETQYF	TGCAGCGTTGGGACTGCGGAGACCCAGTACTTC
TRBV29-1	NA	14	NA	TRBJ1-2	CSVERGGIGYGYTF	TGCAGCGTTGAACGGGGAGGGATCGGCTATGGCTACACCTTC
TRBV4-2	NA	20	TRBD2	TRBJ2-3	CASSQEVILFGLANTDTQYF	TGTGCCAGCAGCCAAGAGGTGATCTTATTTGGACTAGCTAATACAGATACGCAGTATTTT
TRBV7-9	NA	12	TRBD1	TRBJ2-1	CASSVQGDEQFF	TGTGCCAGCAGCGTACAGGGGGATGAGCAGTTCTTC
TRBV7-9	NA	14	NA	TRBJ1-1	CASRYRSTYTEAFF	TGTGCCAGCAGATACAGGTCGACCTACACTGAAGCTTTCTTT
TRBV29-1	NA	14	NA	TRBJ1-4	CSVENRDLNEKLFF	TGCAGCGTTGAAAACAGGGACCTTAATGAAAAACTGTTTTTT
TRBV7-2	NA	16	TRBD2	TRBJ2-2	CASTQRAGGAAGELFF	TGTGCCAGCACCCAAAGGGCGGGGGGGGCGGCCGGGGAGCTGTTTTTT
TRBV2	NA	14	TRBD1	TRBJ2-7	CASRWNRGSYEQYF	TGTGCCAGCAGATGGAACAGGGGCTCCTACGAGCAGTACTTC
TRBV5-4	NA	12	NA	TRBJ2-7	CASSLGHYEQYF	TGTGCCAGCAGCTTGGGGCACTACGAGCAGTACTTC
TRBV7-3	NA	12	NA	TRBJ2-3	CASSSVTDTQYF	TGTGCCAGCAGCTCCGTCACAGATACGCAGTATTTT
TRBV5-4	NA	15	TRBD2	TRBJ2-5	CASSLTSGVGETQYF	TGTGCCAGCAGCTTAACTAGCGGGGTTGGGGAGACCCAGTACTTC
TRBV7-2	NA	16	TRBD2	TRBJ2-1	CASSQWGAGGLNEQFF	TGTGCCAGCAGCCAATGGGGAGCGGGGGGACTCAATGAGCAGTTCTTC
TRBV4-3	NA	15	TRBD2	TRBJ2-7	CASSRQTSGPYEQYF	TGCGCCAGCAGCCGCCAGACTAGCGGGCCCTACGAGCAGTACTTC
TRBV20-1	NA	11	NA	TRBJ2-1	CSANRYNEQFF	TGCAGTGCTAACAGGTACAATGAGCAGTTCTTC
TRBV9	NA	14	NA	TRBJ2-3	CASSKLAGSDTQYF	TGTGCCAGCAGCAAACTAGCAGGGTCAGATACGCAGTATTTT
TRBV18	NA	14	NA	TRBJ1-1	CASSPGQPATEAFF	TGTGCCAGCTCACCAGGGCAGCCGGCCACTGAAGCTTTCTTT
TRBV4-3	NA	15	NA	TRBJ2-2	CASSQDFGRTGELFF	TGCGCCAGCAGCCAAGATTTTGGGAGGACCGGGGAGCTGTTTTTT
TRBV14	NA	11	NA	TRBJ2-7	CASSLTGKQYF	TGTGCCAGCAGCCTTACAGGGAAGCAGTACTTC
TRBV2	NA	15	TRBD1	TRBJ1-5	CASSVLGQSNQPQHF	TGTGCCAGCAGTGTTCTGGGACAGTCCAATCAGCCCCAGCATTTT
TRBV6-1	NA	16	NA	TRBJ1-5	CASSELAGYSNQPQHF	TGTGCCAGCAGTGAACTAGCGGGGTATAGCAATCAGCCCCAGCATTTT
TRBV29-1	NA	14	TRBD1	TRBJ1-1	CSVEETGGVSEAFF	TGCAGCGTTGAAGAGACAGGGGGTGTGAGTGAAGCTTTCTTT
TRBV2	NA	18	NA	TRBJ2-6	CASSEISARPERANVLTF	TGTGCCAGCAGTGAAATTAGCGCCCGCCCAGAGAGGGCCAACGTCCTGACTTTC
TRBV29-1	NA	12	NA	TRBJ2-3	CSVDTGLGLQYF	TGCAGCGTTGACACAGGGTTGGGCCTGCAGTATTTT
TRBV28	NA	14	NA	TRBJ2-2	CASSPPRATGELFF	TGTGCCAGCAGCCCCCCGCGAGCCACCGGGGAGCTGTTTTTT
TRBV11-2	NA	15	NA	TRBJ2-3	CASSTPGQNTDTQYF	TGTGCCAGCAGCACCCCGGGACAAAACACAGATACGCAGTATTTT
TRBV9	NA	15	TRBD2	TRBJ2-7	CASSATSDPSYEQYF	TGTGCCAGCAGCGCAACTAGCGATCCCTCCTACGAGCAGTACTTC
TRBV19	NA	14	TRBD2	TRBJ2-1	CARKISGTYNEQFF	TGTGCCAGGAAGATTAGCGGGACCTACAATGAGCAGTTCTTC
TRBV10-3	NA	15	NA	TRBJ2-7	CAISRGEGFSYEQYF	TGTGCCATCAGTAGGGGGGAGGGCTTCTCCTACGAGCAGTACTTC
TRBV19	many	15	TRBD1	TRBJ1-1	CASSMQDRGYTEAFF	TGTGCCAGTAGTATGCAGGACAGGGGTTACACTGAAGCTTTCTTT
TRBV18	NA	17	NA	TRBJ1-6	CASSPRQASSYNSPLHF	TGTGCCAGCTCACCACGCCAGGCGAGCTCCTATAATTCCCCCCTCCACTTT
TRBV11-3	NA	15	NA	TRBJ1-4	CASSGPQGYGEKLFF	TGTGCCAGCAGCGGCCCCCAGGGCTACGGTGAAAAACTGTTTTTT
TRBV6-5	NA	15	NA	TRBJ1-3	CASHGTIVSGNTIYF	TGTGCCAGCCACGGGACAATCGTCTCTGGAAACACCATATATTTT
TRBV7-8	NA	15	NA	TRBJ1-5	CASSLARGFSQPQHF	TGTGCCAGCAGCTTAGCGCGCGGGTTCAGTCAGCCCCAGCATTTT
TRBV19	NA	14	NA	TRBJ2-2	CASSQTGNTGELFF	TGTGCCAGTAGCCAGACAGGGAACACCGGGGAGCTGTTTTTT
TRBV5-6	NA	15	TRBD1	TRBJ1-4	CASSFKGQTNEKLFF	TGTGCCAGCAGCTTTAAGGGACAGACTAATGAAAAACTGTTTTTT
TRBV2	once	16	TRBD1	TRBJ2-2	CASSRLGTGGTGELFF	TGTGCCAGCAGTCGTCTCGGGACAGGGGGAACCGGGGAGCTGTTTTTT
TRBV27	NA	14	NA	TRBJ2-7	CASSLNGGSYEQYF	TGTGCCAGCAGTTTAAACGGGGGCTCCTACGAGCAGTACTTC
TRBV11-2	NA	16	NA	TRBJ2-5	CASSQSPLPRGETQYF	TGTGCCAGCAGCCAATCCCCCCTCCCTAGGGGAGAGACCCAGTACTTC